This is a list of T cell receptor beta chains from one sample in a study of blood T cell repertoires in COVID-19. The table came from immunoSEQ multiplex PCR; TCRdb's copy has only in-frame clones and leaves some out. Among around 370,000 clones listed, 91% were seen once. The sequencing sample was made of peripheral blood. Receptors originate from a woman aged 18-29 years who had recovered from COVID-19. CDR3s leave out the opening cysteine and the closing phenylalanine or tryptophan. Fields, in order: V gene, CDR3 protein.

v_gene: TRBV4-3
CDR3aa: ASSQGLGVNTEAF

v_gene: TRBV7-2
CDR3aa: ASSLASLSGRAGELF

v_gene: TRBV19
CDR3aa: ASSIGGRAADTQY

v_gene: TRBV14
CDR3aa: ASSKTGLAGTGELF

v_gene: TRBV6-2/TRBV6-3
CDR3aa: ASSSRADTQY

v_gene: TRBV5-1
CDR3aa: ASSQDGSTDTQY

v_gene: TRBV3-1/TRBV3-2
CDR3aa: ASSRDTGWANEKLF

v_gene: TRBV19
CDR3aa: ASSPTLPRDEKLF

v_gene: TRBV27
CDR3aa: ASSPQWIFRRGAV

v_gene: TRBV7-9
CDR3aa: ASSLSGQGASGYT

v_gene: TRBV7-8
CDR3aa: ASSLELAGINEQF

v_gene: TRBV2
CDR3aa: ASRDRGLTNEKLF

v_gene: TRBV19
CDR3aa: ASSIGGGQETQY

v_gene: TRBV19
CDR3aa: ATFGQAISGANVLT

v_gene: TRBV3-1/TRBV3-2
CDR3aa: ASSQDLTSGRAIETQY

v_gene: TRBV18
CDR3aa: ASSPGLEIGNTIY

v_gene: TRBV12-3/TRBV12-4
CDR3aa: ASSSVNYGYT

v_gene: TRBV18
CDR3aa: ASSKTGNTEAF

v_gene: TRBV7-8
CDR3aa: ASSLVSGNTEAF

v_gene: TRBV30
CDR3aa: AWSEGTPSGETQY

v_gene: TRBV30
CDR3aa: ACTRDRNTEAF

v_gene: TRBV7-2
CDR3aa: ASSYSGSGWVNEQF

v_gene: TRBV7-2
CDR3aa: ASSPGITGQSDTQY

v_gene: TRBV11-2
CDR3aa: ASTDFGMGNTIY

v_gene: TRBV2
CDR3aa: ASVEQGTNTEAF

v_gene: TRBV19
CDR3aa: ASSAAGYSGNTIY

v_gene: TRBV6-2/TRBV6-3
CDR3aa: ASSYAHSRYGYT

v_gene: TRBV15
CDR3aa: ATSRAGLNTEAF

v_gene: TRBV7-8
CDR3aa: ASSPLYREGGYNEQF

v_gene: TRBV4-1
CDR3aa: ASSQDGSGRAWNSGANVLT

v_gene: TRBV21-1
CDR3aa: ASSILAGGPVDTGELF

v_gene: TRBV11-2
CDR3aa: ASSFPGQGALTSRELF

v_gene: TRBV6-2/TRBV6-3
CDR3aa: ASSYRHVLAFKGGELF

v_gene: TRBV11-2
CDR3aa: ASNSGGSVHEQF

v_gene: TRBV9
CDR3aa: ASSGDRSGGYNEQF

v_gene: TRBV19
CDR3aa: ASSILDRDNEQF

v_gene: TRBV5-4
CDR3aa: ASSFGLAGEDTDTQY

v_gene: TRBV11-3
CDR3aa: ASSSYTGELF

v_gene: TRBV7-2
CDR3aa: ASSFSGTSGNEQF

v_gene: TRBV11-3
CDR3aa: ASSSFGLAGRGHEQF

v_gene: TRBV5-4
CDR3aa: ASSLARGGRNTGELF

v_gene: TRBV6-6
CDR3aa: ASLHKPGQGYSPLH

v_gene: TRBV7-2
CDR3aa: ASSPLGLLDNEQF

v_gene: TRBV5-4
CDR3aa: ASSLPQGAGGELF

v_gene: TRBV12-5
CDR3aa: ASGLANRGETQY

v_gene: TRBV10-3
CDR3aa: AISREGGDYGYT

v_gene: TRBV24-1
CDR3aa: ATSDQRGLDRRNTDTQY

v_gene: TRBV6-5
CDR3aa: ASSFEAGGIAEKLF

v_gene: TRBV12-5
CDR3aa: ASGTGFSGHEKLF

v_gene: TRBV3-1/TRBV3-2
CDR3aa: ASSQPGPNRGNEQF

v_gene: TRBV30
CDR3aa: AWSPLGSPSTDTQY

v_gene: TRBV20-1
CDR3aa: SASALGAMNTEAF

v_gene: TRBV5-4
CDR3aa: ASSLRSDNEQF

v_gene: TRBV19
CDR3aa: ASSAQGQGFSGANVLT

v_gene: TRBV5-1
CDR3aa: ASTRGTEAF

v_gene: TRBV5-6
CDR3aa: ASSSNRVTEAF

v_gene: TRBV10-3
CDR3aa: AINNRGAAEAF

v_gene: TRBV11-2
CDR3aa: ASSFQRQAANTGELF

v_gene: TRBV27
CDR3aa: ASSGRGFDGYT

v_gene: TRBV19
CDR3aa: ASSIDPGLTSGQF